These 13 T cell receptor beta chains came from one sample sequenced in a study of shared clonotypes between healthy human individuals. Some clones are missing from TCRdb's copy, which holds only in-frame ones; the method was immunoSEQ multiplex PCR. The table lists over 850,000 clones, around 82% of them singletons. Sequenced: memory CD4+ T cells from PBMCs. Subset here: CD45RA-negative fraction. All receptors derive from a young man in good health. Some clones in this sample may be carry-over from other donors' samples.

This clone came up a few times. The J gene is TRBJ2-4, the V gene TRBV4-3; possible D gene TRBD1, 5 bases. Between the trimmed V and J ends, which lost 1 base and 0 bases, there was a span of 10 bases. The CDR3 is 16 amino acids. The germline CDR1 and CDR2 sequences are LGHNA and YSLEER. The CDR3 spells CASSQGGTLAKNIQYF. The CDR3 coding sequence is TGCGCCAGCAGCCAAGGGGGCACTCTAGCCAAAAACATTCAGTACTTC.

The chain uses TRBV28 and TRBJ1-5; no clear D gene. Germline CDR1 is MDHEN and CDR2 is SYDVKM. V lost 7 bases, J lost 2 bases, and 12 bases lay in between. The CDR3 consists of 14 residues. CDR3 protein: CASKGLLGNQPQHF. In nucleotides, the CDR3 is TGTGCCAGCAAAGGGCTTTTAGGCAATCAGCCCCAGCATTTT. The whole variable domain, filled in from reference TRBV28 and TRBJ1-5, reads DVKVTQSSRYLVKRTGEKVFLECVQDMDHENMFWYRQDPGLGLRLIYFSYDVKMKEKGDIPEGYSVSREKKERFSLILESASTNQTSMYLCASKGLLGNQPQHFGDGTRLSIL.

The chain employs TRBV28 and TRBJ2-2; 7 bases are shared with TRBD1. The V gene's germline CDR1 is MDHEN and CDR2 SYDVKM. There are 16 residues in the CDR3. The V and J ends lost 6 bases and 6 bases, in that order; junction bases with no gene match: 13. The CDR3 sequence is CASSRRRTGSPGELFF. CDR3 DNA sequence: TGTGCCAGCAGCCGGCGACGGACAGGTTCACCCGGGGAGCTGTTTTTT.

This clone was seen only a few times. This chain links TRBV19 with TRBJ1-5, with TRBD1 identical over 9 bases. This CDR3 comprises 15 residues. The J segment lost 6 bases and the V segment lost 6 bases, leaving 9 bases of the junction unmatched. Germline V gene sequence: CDR1 LNHDA, CDR2 SQIVND (reference sequence). The CDR3 bases are TGTGCCAGTAGCCAACAGGGGGCGAAGGGTCAGCCCCAGCATTTT. It translates to CASSQQGAKGQPQHF.

This clone has just a few counts. Other DNA sequences of this sample code for an identical CDR3. The chain recombines TRBV9 with TRBJ2-1, with 8 nucleotides matching TRBD2. Trimming at V came to 2 bases and at J to 5 bases, leaving 6 bases not matched to a gene. CDR3 size: 15 residues. The germline CDR1 and CDR2 sequences are SGDLS and YYNGEE. DNA for the CDR3: TGTGCCAGCAGCGTGGGGGGGACTAGTAACAATGAGCAGTTCTTC. Its translation: CASSVGGTSNNEQFF.

The V call is TRBV28, the J call TRBJ2-7; D is uncertain. This CDR3 comprises 14 residues. V shed 2 bases and J shed 4 bases, with 12 bases lying between them. Per the germline V gene, CDR1 is MDHEN and CDR2 is SYDVKM. CDR3 DNA: TGTGCCAGCAGTTTACAAGCCACACCATACGAGCAGTACTTC. It encodes CASSLQATPYEQYF.

The chain links TRBV9 to TRBJ1-3; D might be TRBD1 (6 bases). The CDR3 totals 16 residues. V was clipped by 4 bases and J by 2 bases, with 16 bases between them. The germline V gene encodes CDR1 SGDLS and CDR2 YYNGEE. In nucleotides, the CDR3 is TGTGCCAGCAGCTACAGAGCCGGGACACCTGGAAACACCATATATTTT. Its protein product is CASSYRAGTPGNTIYF.

This clone was observed a single time. V and J are TRBV5-6 and TRBJ2-1, with TRBD2 identical over 12 bases. The CDR3 covers 17 residues. CDR1 and CDR2 (germline): SGHDT, YYEEEE. V gave up 0 bases and J gave up 9 bases; unmatched junction bases: 10. The CDR3 nucleotides read TGTGCCAGCAGCTTGGTGCTAGCGGGAGGGAGGTCGGGTGAGCAGTTCTTC. Its translation: CASSLVLAGGRSGEQFF.

The J gene is TRBJ2-2, the V gene TRBV5-1, with a possible D match to TRBD1 (6 bases). CDR3 length: 15 amino acids. Trimming removed 4 bases at V and 4 bases at J, with 14 bases between. Germline CDR1 SGHRS, CDR2 YFSETQ. The CDR3 is CASSAGQSVTGELFF. The CDR3, as DNA: TGCGCCAGCAGCGCAGGACAGTCCGTCACCGGGGAGCTGTTTTTT. Full variable domain (outside the CDR3, taken from reference TRBV5-1 and TRBJ2-2): KAGVTQTPRYLIKTRGQQVTLSCSPISGHRSVSWYQQTPGQGLQFLFEYFSETQRNKGNFPGRFSGRQFSNSRSEMNVSTLELGDSALYLCASSAGQSVTGELFFGEGSRLTVL.

The chain joins TRBV6-1 to TRBJ1-1; no definite D call. The germline gives CDR1 MNHNS, CDR2 SASEGT. CDR3 size: 14 residues. Between the trimmed V and J ends, which lost 2 bases and 10 bases, there was a span of 17 bases. The CDR3 loop reads CASSERSVPSPAFF. The CDR3 nucleotides read TGTGCCAGCAGTGAAAGGAGCGTGCCAAGCCCAGCTTTCTTT.

This clone was seen only a few times. A much larger clonotype is one base distant, so this may be a read error. Other DNA sequences in the sample encode the same CDR3. V gene TRBV28 combines with J gene TRBJ2-3; D gene ambiguous. The germline gives CDR1 MDHEN, CDR2 SYDVKM. The CDR3 covers 11 residues. With 5 bases removed from V and 0 bases from J, the gap between germline ends came to 0 bases. The DNA for the CDR3 is TGTGCCAGCAGTAGCACAGATACGCAGTATTTT. Its protein product is CASSSTDTQYF.

The CDR3 region is CASSSSGRGGEKLFF. CDR3 nucleotide sequence: TGTGCCAGCAGCTCTAGCGGCAGGGGCGGCGAAAAACTGTTTTTT. The chain combines TRBV7-2 with TRBJ1-4; D possibly corresponds to TRBD1 (6 bases). The CDR3 consists of 15 residues. Deletions cut 4 bases from V and 8 bases from J, with 17 bases between. CDR1 and CDR2 from the germline V gene are SGHTA and FQGNSA.

V usage is TRBV27 and J usage is TRBJ2-2; D perhaps matches TRBD1 (6 bases). V lost 4 bases, J lost 0 bases, and 9 bases lay in between. This CDR3 spans 15 amino acids. Germline V gene lookup returns CDR1 MNHEY and CDR2 SMNVEV (reference sequence). CDR3 sequence: CASSSGQTNTGELFF. Written as DNA, the CDR3 is TGTGCCAGCAGTTCCGGACAGACGAACACCGGGGAGCTGTTTTTT.